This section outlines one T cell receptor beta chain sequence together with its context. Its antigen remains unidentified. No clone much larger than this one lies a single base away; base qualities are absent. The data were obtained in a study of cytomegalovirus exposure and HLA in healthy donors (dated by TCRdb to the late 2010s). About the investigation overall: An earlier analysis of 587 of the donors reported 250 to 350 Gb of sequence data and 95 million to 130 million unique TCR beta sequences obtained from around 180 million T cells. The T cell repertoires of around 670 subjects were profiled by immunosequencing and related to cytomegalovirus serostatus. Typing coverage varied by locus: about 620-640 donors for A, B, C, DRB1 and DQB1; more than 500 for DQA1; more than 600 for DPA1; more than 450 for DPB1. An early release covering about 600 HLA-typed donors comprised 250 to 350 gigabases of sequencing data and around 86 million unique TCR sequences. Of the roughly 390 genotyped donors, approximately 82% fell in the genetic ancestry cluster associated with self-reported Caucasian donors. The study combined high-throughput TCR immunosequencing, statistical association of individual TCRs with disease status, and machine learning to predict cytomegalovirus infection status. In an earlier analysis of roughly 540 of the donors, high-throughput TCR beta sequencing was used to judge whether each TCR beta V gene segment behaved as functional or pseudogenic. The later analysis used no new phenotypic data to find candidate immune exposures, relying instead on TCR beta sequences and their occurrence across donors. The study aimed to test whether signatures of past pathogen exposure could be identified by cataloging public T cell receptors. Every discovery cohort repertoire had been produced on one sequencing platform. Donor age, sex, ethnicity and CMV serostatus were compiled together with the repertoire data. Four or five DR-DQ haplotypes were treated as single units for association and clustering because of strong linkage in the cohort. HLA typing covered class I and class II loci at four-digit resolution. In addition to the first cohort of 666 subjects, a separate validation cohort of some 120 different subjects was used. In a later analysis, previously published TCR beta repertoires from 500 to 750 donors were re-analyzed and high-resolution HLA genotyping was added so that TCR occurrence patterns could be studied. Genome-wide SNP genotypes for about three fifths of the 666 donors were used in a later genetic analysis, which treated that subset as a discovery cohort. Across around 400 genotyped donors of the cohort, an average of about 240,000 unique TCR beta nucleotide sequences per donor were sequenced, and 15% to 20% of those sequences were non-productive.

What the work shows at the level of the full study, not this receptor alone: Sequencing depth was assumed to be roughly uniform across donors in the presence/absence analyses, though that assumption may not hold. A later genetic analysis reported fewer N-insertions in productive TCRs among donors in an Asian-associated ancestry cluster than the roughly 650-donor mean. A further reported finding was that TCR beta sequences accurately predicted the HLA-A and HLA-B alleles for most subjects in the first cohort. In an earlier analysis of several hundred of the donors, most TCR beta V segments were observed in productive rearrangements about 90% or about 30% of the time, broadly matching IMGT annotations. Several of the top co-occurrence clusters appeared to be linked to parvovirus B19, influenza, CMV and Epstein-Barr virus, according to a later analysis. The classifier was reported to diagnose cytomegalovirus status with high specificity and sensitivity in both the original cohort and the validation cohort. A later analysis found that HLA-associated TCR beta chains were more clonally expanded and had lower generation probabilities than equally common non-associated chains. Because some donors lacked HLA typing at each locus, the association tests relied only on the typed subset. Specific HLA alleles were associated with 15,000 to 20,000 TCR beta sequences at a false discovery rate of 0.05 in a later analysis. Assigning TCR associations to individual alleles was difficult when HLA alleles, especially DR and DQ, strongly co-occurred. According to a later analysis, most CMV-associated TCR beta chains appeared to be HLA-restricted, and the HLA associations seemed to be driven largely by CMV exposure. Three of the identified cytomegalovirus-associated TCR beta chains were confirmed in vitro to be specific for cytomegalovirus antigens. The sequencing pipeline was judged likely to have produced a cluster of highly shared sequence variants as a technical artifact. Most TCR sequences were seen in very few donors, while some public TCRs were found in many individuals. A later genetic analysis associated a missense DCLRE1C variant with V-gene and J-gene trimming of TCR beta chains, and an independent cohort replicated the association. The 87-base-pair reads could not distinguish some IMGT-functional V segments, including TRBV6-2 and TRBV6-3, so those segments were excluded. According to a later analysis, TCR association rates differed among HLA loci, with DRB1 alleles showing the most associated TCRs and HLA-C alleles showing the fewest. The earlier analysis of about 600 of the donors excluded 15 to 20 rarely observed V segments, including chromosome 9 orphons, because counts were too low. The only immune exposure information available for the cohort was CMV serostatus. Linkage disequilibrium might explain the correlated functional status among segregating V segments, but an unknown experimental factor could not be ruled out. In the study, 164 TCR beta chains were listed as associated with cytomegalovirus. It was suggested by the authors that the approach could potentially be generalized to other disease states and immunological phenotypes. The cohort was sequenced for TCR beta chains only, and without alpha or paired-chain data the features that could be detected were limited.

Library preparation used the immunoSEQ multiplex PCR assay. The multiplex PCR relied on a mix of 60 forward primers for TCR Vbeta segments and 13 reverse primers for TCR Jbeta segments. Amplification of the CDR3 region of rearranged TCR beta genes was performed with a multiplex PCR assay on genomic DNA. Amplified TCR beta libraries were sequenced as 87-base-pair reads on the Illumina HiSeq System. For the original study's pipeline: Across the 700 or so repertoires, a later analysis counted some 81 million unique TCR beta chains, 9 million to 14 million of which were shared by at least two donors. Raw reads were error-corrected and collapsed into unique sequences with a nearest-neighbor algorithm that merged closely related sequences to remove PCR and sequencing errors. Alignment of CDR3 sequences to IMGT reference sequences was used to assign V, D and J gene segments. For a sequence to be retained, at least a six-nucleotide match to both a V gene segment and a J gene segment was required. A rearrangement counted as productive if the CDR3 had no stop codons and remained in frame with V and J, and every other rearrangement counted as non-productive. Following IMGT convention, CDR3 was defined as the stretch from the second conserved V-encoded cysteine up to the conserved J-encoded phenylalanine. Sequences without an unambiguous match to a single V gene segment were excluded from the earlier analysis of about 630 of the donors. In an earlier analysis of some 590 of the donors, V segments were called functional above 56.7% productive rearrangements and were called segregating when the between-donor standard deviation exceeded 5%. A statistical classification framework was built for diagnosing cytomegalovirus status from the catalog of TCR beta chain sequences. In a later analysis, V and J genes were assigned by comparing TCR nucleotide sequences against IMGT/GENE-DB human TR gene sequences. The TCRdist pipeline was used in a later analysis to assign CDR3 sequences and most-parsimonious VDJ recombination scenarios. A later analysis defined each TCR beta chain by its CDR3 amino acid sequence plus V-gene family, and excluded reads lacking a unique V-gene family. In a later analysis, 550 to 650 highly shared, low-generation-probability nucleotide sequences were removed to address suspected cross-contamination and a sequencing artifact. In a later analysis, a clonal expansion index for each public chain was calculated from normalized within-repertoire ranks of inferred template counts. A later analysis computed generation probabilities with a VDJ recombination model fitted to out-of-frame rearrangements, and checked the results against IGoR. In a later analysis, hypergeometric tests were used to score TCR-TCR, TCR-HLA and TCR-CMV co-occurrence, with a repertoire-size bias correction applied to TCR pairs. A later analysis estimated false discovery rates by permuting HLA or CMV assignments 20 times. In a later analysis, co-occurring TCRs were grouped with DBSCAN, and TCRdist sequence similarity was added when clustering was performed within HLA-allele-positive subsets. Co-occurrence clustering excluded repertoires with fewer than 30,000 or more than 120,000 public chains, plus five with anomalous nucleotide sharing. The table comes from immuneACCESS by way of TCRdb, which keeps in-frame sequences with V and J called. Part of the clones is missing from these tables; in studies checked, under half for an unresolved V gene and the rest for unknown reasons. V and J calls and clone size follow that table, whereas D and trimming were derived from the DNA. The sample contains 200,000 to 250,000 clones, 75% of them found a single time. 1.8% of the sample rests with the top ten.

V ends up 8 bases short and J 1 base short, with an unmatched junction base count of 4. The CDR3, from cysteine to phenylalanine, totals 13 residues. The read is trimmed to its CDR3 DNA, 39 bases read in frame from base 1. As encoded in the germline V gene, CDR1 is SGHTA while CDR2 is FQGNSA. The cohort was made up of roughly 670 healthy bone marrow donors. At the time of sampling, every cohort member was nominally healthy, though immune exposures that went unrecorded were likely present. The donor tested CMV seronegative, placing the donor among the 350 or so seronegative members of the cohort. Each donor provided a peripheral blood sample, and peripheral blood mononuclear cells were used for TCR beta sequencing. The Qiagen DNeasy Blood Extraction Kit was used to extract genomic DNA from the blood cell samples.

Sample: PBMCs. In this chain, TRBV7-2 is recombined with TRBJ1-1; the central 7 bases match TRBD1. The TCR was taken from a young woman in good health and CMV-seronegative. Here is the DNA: TGTGCCAGCGGGGACAGTGGGAACACTGAAGCTTTCTTT. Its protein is CASGDSGNTEAFF.